Sequencing of this T cell receptor beta chain was carried out in a study of tumor-infiltrating lymphocytes in oesophageal squamous cell carcinoma (TCRdb year 2016). The CDR3 numbers 14 residues from cysteine through phenylalanine. This entry keeps only the CDR3 DNA: 42 bases, framed from base 1. Looking up the germline V gene yields CDR1 SGHTA and CDR2 FQGNSA. As regards this clonotype: Its recognized antigen is unknown. The sample holds no much larger clone one base away, and base qualities are not on file.

The library came from PCR. Sequenced on an Illumina HiSeq 2000. TCRdb reprocessed the public reads (quality trimming at Q25 with fastp, clone calling with MiXCR) and kept in-frame beta chains. Each record represents a unique CDR3 protein, reported with the most common genes and DNA among its rows. The sample has approximately 9,600 distinct CDR3 sequences on record, 59% of them singletons. The top ten constitute about 30% of the sample. This receptor was taken from a male donor with esophageal squamous cell carcinoma. The chain is made from TRBV7-2 and TRBJ2-5, and 7 bases in between align with TRBD2. With the DNA end fitting TRBJ2-1 better, the J assignment may be wrong. Source material: esophageal tumor tissue. The CDR3: CASSTVGLVNEQFF. The bases are TGTGCCAGCAGCACAGTCGGACTAGTAAATGAGCAGTTCTTC.